This T cell receptor beta chain was captured by sequencing in a study of blood T cell repertoires in COVID-19. The wider study: Material from acute and convalescent COVID-19 was sourced from the United States, Italy and Spain. PBMCs, B-cell-depleted T cells, or T cells provided the cDNA or gDNA that made up the material.

This CDR3 contains 14 residues. The germline V and J ends were trimmed by 5 bases and 4 bases, with 11 bases remaining between them. Germline values: CDR1 MNHEY, CDR2 SVGAGI. Profiling relied on immunoSEQ multiplex PCR, and the TCRdb table lists in-frame clones only, not all of them. The table lists under 200,000 clones, about 80% of them singletons. This TCR was recovered from a human donor with acute or convalescent COVID-19. The donor label of this sample is uncertain. The source material was peripheral blood. The V call is TRBV6-5, the J call TRBJ2-2; D perhaps matches TRBD1 (6 bases). Here the CDR3 reads CASSRTAFTGELFF. DNA for the CDR3: TGTGCCAGCAGTCGGACAGCTTTCACCGGGGAGCTGTTTTTT.